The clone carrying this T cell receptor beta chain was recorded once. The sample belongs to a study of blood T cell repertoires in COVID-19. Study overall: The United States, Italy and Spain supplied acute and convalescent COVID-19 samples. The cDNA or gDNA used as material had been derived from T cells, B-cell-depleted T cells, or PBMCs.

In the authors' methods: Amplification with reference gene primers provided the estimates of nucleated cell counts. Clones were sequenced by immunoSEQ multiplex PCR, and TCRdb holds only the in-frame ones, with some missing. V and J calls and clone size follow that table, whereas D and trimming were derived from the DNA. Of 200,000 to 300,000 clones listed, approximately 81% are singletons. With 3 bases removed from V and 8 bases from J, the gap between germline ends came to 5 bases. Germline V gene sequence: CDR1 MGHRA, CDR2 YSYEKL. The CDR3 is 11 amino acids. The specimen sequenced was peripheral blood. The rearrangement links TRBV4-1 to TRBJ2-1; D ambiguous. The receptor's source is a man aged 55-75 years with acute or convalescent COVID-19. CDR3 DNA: TGCGCCAGCAGCCATCGGGATGAGCAGTTCTTC. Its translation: CASSHRDEQFF.